A selection of T cell receptor beta chains follows, all from one sample in a study of shared clonotypes between healthy human individuals. Here immunoSEQ multiplex PCR was the method, and the copy in TCRdb shows in-frame clones only, minus some. The sample contains around 2,100,000 clones, roughly 95% of which appear only once. Sequencing used naive CD8+ T cells sorted from blood. The receptors were sampled from a man between 18 and 35 years old in good health. Both conserved end residues are trimmed from each CDR3. Each record gives: V gene, J gene, CDR3 protein.

>TRBV9|TRBJ2-5
ASSSGLAGGMRETQY
>TRBV11-3|TRBJ2-7
ASSLYFGTEQY
>TRBV9|TRBJ2-7
ASSVGGGTSSYEQY
>TRBV10-3|TRBJ2-2
AIQGEIAGELF
>TRBV10-2|TRBJ2-7
ASSTDMAYEQY
>TRBV30|TRBJ2-5
AWSVAVQETQY
>TRBV28|TRBJ1-6
ASSTNREYNSPLH
>TRBV11-2|TRBJ2-4
ASSLDWNSEAKNIQY
>TRBV10-1|TRBJ1-1
ASSGMRGAGTEAF
>TRBV9|TRBJ2-1
ASSDGAGGYNEQF
>TRBV9|TRBJ2-3
ASSVGGGTLDTQY
>TRBV7-9|TRBJ2-5
ASRETQY
>TRBV7-2|TRBJ2-7
ASSPGQGQDEQY
>TRBV6-6|TRBJ2-2
ASSKRDRANTGELF
>TRBV7-2|TRBJ2-3
ASSLSTDTFTDTQY
>TRBV2|TRBJ2-5
ASSDFPGGQETQY
>TRBV19|TRBJ1-3
ASSPWTHGNTIY
>TRBV9|TRBJ2-5
ASSPWGLAGGETQY
>TRBV5-4|TRBJ2-2
ASSSLSRAGELF
>TRBV28|TRBJ2-5
ASSLLYGQGAKETQY
>TRBV4-2|TRBJ2-7
ASSQEGQFSYEQY
>TRBV11-2|TRBJ2-7
ASSPGGDEQY
>TRBV5-4|TRBJ2-3
ASSGRTSGTDTQY
>TRBV5-8|TRBJ2-7
ASSLLQGAVEQY
>TRBV5-1|TRBJ1-3
ASTIDENSGNTIY
>TRBV5-1|TRBJ2-7
ASSQWTTEGEQY
>TRBV10-1|TRBJ2-7
ASSDSTIGPYEQY
>TRBV5-4|TRBJ2-1
ASSLPRLAGAPNEQF
>TRBV7-9|TRBJ2-3
ASSPPIAGEVSDTQY
>TRBV27|TRBJ2-3
ASSLLSSGYTDTQY
>TRBV11-2|TRBJ1-1
ASSLGTTEAF
>TRBV4-3|TRBJ2-5
ASSQDSSSETQY
>TRBV6-5|TRBJ2-1
ASSYGTGTDEQF
>TRBV7-8|TRBJ2-5
ASSFGVFVETQY
>TRBV4-1|TRBJ1-4
ASSHAEGDEKLF
>TRBV15|TRBJ2-7
ATSRDMEGRAYEQY
>TRBV4-1|TRBJ2-7
ASSGGASGNLYEQY
>TRBV7-8|TRBJ2-3
ASSLAGGFTDTQY
>TRBV9|TRBJ2-6
ASSVARGSGANVLT
>TRBV6-5|TRBJ2-7
ASSYREDYEQY
>TRBV4-3|TRBJ1-2
ASSQGGADGYT
>TRBV6-1|TRBJ1-5
ASSEDGGSNQPQH
>TRBV5-4|TRBJ2-7
ASSFGQGSSYEQY